This T cell receptor (beta chain) was sequenced for a study of blood T cell repertoires in COVID-19. Study in general: The cDNA or gDNA used as material had been derived from T cells, B-cell-depleted T cells, or PBMCs.

Trimming removed 5 bases from V and 1 base from J, with 7 bases in between. This CDR3 has 12 amino acids. From germline, CDR1 is SGHRS and CDR2 YFSETQ. The Seattle patients, enrolled during active infection, were followed longitudinally. Using immunoSEQ multiplex PCR, the repertoire was profiled, and TCRdb retains in-frame clones only, with some absent. The data show roughly 380,000 clones, about 89% seen once. This sequence was found in a middle-aged woman with COVID-19, enrolled during active disease. The sample comprised peripheral blood. The chain uses TRBV5-1 and TRBJ2-7; TRBD2 is a possible D gene (5 bases). CDR3 sequence reads: CASRSGSYEQYF. CDR3 in DNA: TGCGCCAGCAGGAGCGGTTCCTACGAGCAGTACTTC. Filled out from reference TRBV5-1 and TRBJ2-7, the complete variable domain reads KAGVTQTPRYLIKTRGQQVTLSCSPISGHRSVSWYQQTPGQGLQFLFEYFSETQRNKGNFPGRFSGRQFSNSRSEMNVSTLELGDSALYLCASRSGSYEQYFGPGTRLTVT.